This entry lists 21 T cell receptor beta chains sequenced from one sample in a study of Ad26.COV2.S vaccination and SARS-CoV-2 variants. Only in-frame clones appear in the TCRdb table, and some are missing; sequencing was by immunoSEQ multiplex PCR. This sample has approximately 350,000 clones, with 83% found just once. Treatment reported: about 20 received Ad26.COV2.S at low or high dose, single or two shots; 5 received placebo; per-sample allocation not given. Collection of samples fell on day 63 after the first vaccine or placebo injection. The sample in question was peripheral blood, obtained in a trial of Ad26.COV2.S vaccine versus placebo. The receptors here all came from a person between 18 and 59 years old who received the Ad26.COV2.S COVID-19 vaccine or a placebo.

The rearrangement links TRBV5-1 to TRBJ1-3; 8 positions agree with TRBD1. J was trimmed by 2 bases and V by 4 bases; bases with no gene match: 5. Looked up from germline, CDR1 is SGHRS and CDR2 is YFSETQ. The CDR3 covers 15 residues. CDR3 residues: CASSTEGQAGNTIYF. The CDR3 region has the DNA TGCGCCAGCAGCACAGAGGGACAGGCTGGAAACACCATATATTTT.

The chain carries TRBV9 and TRBJ2-7; D might be TRBD2 (6 bases). V was pared by 0 bases and J by 7 bases, with 11 bases between. In germline, CDR1 is SGDLS, CDR2 YYNGEE. CDR3 length: 13 residues. This CDR3 reads CASSVVSRGEQYF. CDR3 sequence (DNA): TGTGCCAGCAGCGTAGTAAGTCGGGGGGAGCAGTACTTC.

Remarks on this clone: The identical CDR3 is also encoded by other nucleotide sequences in the sample. The J gene is TRBJ2-7, the V gene TRBV27, with D possibly called TRBD1 or TRBD2 (5 bases each). Trimming shortened V by 2 bases and J by 1 base, and 12 bases separated the two germline ends. The length of the CDR3 is 15 residues. Germline CDR1 is MNHEY and CDR2 is SMNVEV (reference sequence). The CDR3 DNA is TGTGCCAGCAGTTTAAGGGCAGGGAGATCCTACGAGCAGTACTTC. Its translation: CASSLRAGRSYEQYF.

The chain carries TRBV18 and TRBJ2-2; the D gene is possibly TRBD1 (6 bases). Germline assignment: CDR1 KGHSH and CDR2 LQKENI. V was trimmed by 8 bases and J by 6 bases, leaving 13 bases between them. The CDR3 loop spans 13 amino acids. CDR3 nucleotide sequence: TGTGCCAGCCCAGGGGAGCAAGCCGGGGAGCTGTTTTTT. It is translated as CASPGEQAGELFF.

This chain uses TRBV2 with TRBJ1-2; no clear D gene. This CDR3 has 14 amino acids. V lost 4 bases and J 2 bases, leaving 11 bases between the germline ends. Germline V lookup: CDR1 SNHLY, CDR2 FYNNEI. The CDR3 DNA sequence: TGTGCCAGCAGTGGGTTACAGCTGAACTATGGCTACACCTTC. Amino acid sequence: CASSGLQLNYGYTF.

This chain uses TRBV2 with TRBJ1-6; maybe TRBD1 (5 bases). The CDR3 consists of 15 residues. In germline, CDR1 is SNHLY, CDR2 FYNNEI. The V end lost 8 bases, the J end lost 5 bases, and 16 bases lay between the germline ends. The CDR3 here is CASLDPGQNNSPLHF. The CDR3 coding sequence is TGTGCCAGCTTGGATCCCGGACAAAATAATTCACCCCTCCACTTT.

The chain carries TRBV27 and TRBJ1-6; 8 nucleotides align to TRBD1. Germline CDR1 MNHEY, CDR2 SMNVEV (reference sequence). Trimming cost V 3 bases and J 9 bases; bases outside gene matches: 4. The CDR3 length is 14 residues. For the CDR3, the DNA is TGTGCCAGCAGTTTCCCAGGGGGCTCTTCACCCCTCCACTTT. Protein sequence: CASSFPGGSSPLHF.

The gene calls are TRBV6-6 and TRBJ1-5, with TRBD1 matching over 8 bases. The CDR3 contains 14 residues. Germline V gene data show CDR1 as MNHNY and CDR2 as SVGAGI (reference sequence). The V gene end was trimmed by 5 bases and the J gene end by 1 base; junction bases not matched to a gene: 1. The CDR3 nucleotides are TGTGCCAGCAGTGGACAGGGAAGCAATCAGCCCCAGCATTTT. This sequence encodes CASSGQGSNQPQHF.

There are a few counts of this clone. V gene TRBV5-1 combines with J gene TRBJ1-1; 8 bases line up with TRBD1. The CDR3 has 13 amino acids. V lost 6 bases, J lost 1 base, and 2 bases stayed unmatched. Germline assignment: CDR1 SGHRS and CDR2 YFSETQ. CDR3 bases: TGCGCCAGCAACGACAGGGGGAACACTGAAGCTTTCTTT. Amino acids: CASNDRGNTEAFF.

This clone was detected a few times. The gene calls are TRBV12-3 or TRBV12-4 and TRBJ2-1; no definite D call. V was clipped by 6 bases and J by 5 bases, with 8 bases between them. This CDR3 spans 12 amino acids. In DNA, the CDR3 is TGTGCCAGCAGCCACTGGGACAATGAGCAGTTCTTC. Translation: CASSHWDNEQFF.

V usage is TRBV2 and J usage is TRBJ2-7; 10 bases line up with TRBD1. This CDR3 is built from 17 residues. Germline V gene data show CDR1 as SNHLY and CDR2 as FYNNEI. V dropped 6 bases and J dropped 2; count of bases not matched to a gene: 13. This CDR3 is CASRRRIGTGVPYEQYF. CDR3 DNA sequence: TGTGCCAGCAGACGTAGGATAGGGACAGGGGTCCCCTACGAGCAGTACTTC. Supplemented by reference TRBV2 and TRBJ2-7, the full variable domain reads EPEVTQTPSHQVTQMGQEVILRCVPISNHLYFYWYRQILGQKVEFLVSFYNNEISEKSEIFDDQFSVERPDGSNFTLKIRSTKLEDSAMYFCASRRRIGTGVPYEQYFGPGTRLTVT.

The V gene is TRBV3-1 (or the pseudogene TRBV3-2), the J gene TRBJ2-7, with a tentative D call TRBD1 (6 bases). Trimming shortened V by 4 bases and J by 3 bases, and 16 bases separated the two germline ends. Germline CDR1 and CDR2: LGHDT and YNNKEL (reference sequence). The CDR3 loop spans 15 amino acids. CDR3 sequence reads: CASSRPGTPNYEQYF. The CDR3 nucleotides read TGTGCCAGCAGCCGCCCCGGGACACCTAACTACGAGCAGTACTTC.

A single count supports this clone. The rearrangement uses TRBV18 and TRBJ2-3; possibly TRBD2 for D (6 bases). Germline CDR1 is KGHSH and CDR2 is LQKENI. The CDR3 is 16 residues long. V lost 4 bases to trimming and J lost 0 bases, with 14 bases between them. CDR3 sequence reads: CASSQDLRGSTDTQYF. CDR3 DNA sequence: TGTGCCAGCTCACAAGATCTCCGGGGGAGCACAGATACGCAGTATTTT.

This clone came up a few times. The genes are TRBV5-1 and TRBJ1-1; D may be TRBD1 (5 bases). The CDR3 spans 16 residues. The germline gives CDR1 SGHRS, CDR2 YFSETQ. V was cut by 3 bases and J by 0 bases, with 15 bases left in between. CDR3 coding DNA: TGCGCCAGCAGCTCTCCCTCAGGGTATATGAACACTGAAGCTTTCTTT. Its translation is CASSSPSGYMNTEAFF.

The V call is TRBV7-2, the J call TRBJ2-5; 8 nucleotides line up with TRBD2. Germline V lookup: CDR1 SGHTA, CDR2 FQGNSA. The CDR3 loop spans 13 amino acids. With 6 bases clipped from V and 1 base from J, the junction kept 1 base outside the gene matches. For the CDR3, the DNA is TGTGCCAGCAGGCGGGGGGTCCAAGAGACCCAGTACTTC. It yields the protein CASRRGVQETQYF. Drawing the rest from reference TRBV7-2 and TRBJ2-5, the complete variable domain is GAGVSQSPSNKVTEKGKDVELRCDPISGHTALYWYRQSLGQGLEFLIYFQGNSAPDKSGLPSDRFSAERTGGSVSTLTIQRTQQEDSAVYLCASRRGVQETQYFGPGTRLLVL.

The chain links TRBV9 to TRBJ2-3; tentative D call: TRBD2 (6 bases). The CDR3 covers 15 residues. V dropped 0 bases and J dropped 5 bases, with 13 bases sitting between them. The germline V gene has CDR1 SGDLS and CDR2 YYNGEE. The CDR3 reads CASSVALSGVDTQYF. In DNA, the CDR3 is TGTGCCAGCAGCGTAGCGCTCTCGGGGGTAGATACGCAGTATTTT.

The chain joins TRBV2 to TRBJ1-1; the D is unclear. The CDR3 covers 14 residues. The germline CDR1 and CDR2 sequences are SNHLY and FYNNEI. The germline V and J ends were trimmed by 5 bases and 0 bases, with 10 bases remaining between them. CDR3 in amino acids: CASSLSSMNTEAFF. The CDR3, as DNA: TGTGCCAGCAGTTTATCATCCATGAACACTGAAGCTTTCTTT.

The CDR3 loop is CASSLDRDSYGYTF. For the CDR3, the DNA is TGTGCCAGCAGCCTGGACAGGGATTCGTATGGCTACACCTTC. The rearrangement joins TRBV5-4 to TRBJ1-2; 8 bases are a match to TRBD1. Germline CDR1 reads SGHNT; CDR2 reads YYREEE (reference sequence). J was trimmed by 5 bases and V by 4 bases; bases with no gene match: 7. This CDR3 spans 14 amino acids. The full variable domain, its missing parts supplied by reference TRBV5-4 and TRBJ1-2, is ETGVTQSPTHLIKTRGQQVTLRCSSQSGHNTVSWYQQALGQGPQFIFQYYREEENGRGNFPPRFSGLQFPNYSSELNVNALELDDSALYLCASSLDRDSYGYTFGSGTRLTVV.

This clone was seen a few times. The V call is TRBV7-9, the J call TRBJ2-7; D possibly corresponds to TRBD1 (6 bases). V dropped 8 bases and J dropped 0 bases, with 11 bases sitting between them. Per germline, CDR1 SEHNR and CDR2 FQNEAQ (reference sequence). CDR3 length: 13 residues. The CDR3 DNA is TGTGCCAGCTCGGGACAACCCTCCTACGAGCAGTACTTC. It is translated as CASSGQPSYEQYF. The variable domain in full, with the rest retrieved from reference TRBV7-9 and TRBJ2-7, is DTGVSQNPRHKITKRGQNVTFRCDPISEHNRLYWYRQTLGQGPEFLTYFQNEAQLEKSRLLSDRFSAERPKGSFSTLEIQRTEQGDSAMYLCASSGQPSYEQYFGPGTRLTVT.

This chain uses TRBV3-1 (or the pseudogene TRBV3-2) with TRBJ2-1; D unresolved. V was shortened by 4 bases and J by 2 bases, with 12 bases between the two germline ends. The CDR3 is 15 residues long. Germline V gives CDR1 LGHDT, CDR2 YNNKEL (reference sequence). CDR3 loop: CASSLGLYTYNEQFF. CDR3 nucleotides: TGTGCCAGCAGCCTAGGCCTCTACACCTACAATGAGCAGTTCTTC.

This clone appeared a single time. Other DNA sequences in this sample translate to the same CDR3. The chain's CDR3 is CASSPPGLSYEQYF. CDR3 sequence (DNA): TGTGCCAGCTCACCCCCAGGTTTATCCTACGAGCAGTACTTC. This chain links TRBV18 with TRBJ2-7; D not certain. The CDR3 is made up of 14 amino acids. CDR1 and CDR2 (germline): KGHSH, LQKENI. The V end lost 3 bases, the J end lost 1 base, and 10 bases lay between the germline ends.